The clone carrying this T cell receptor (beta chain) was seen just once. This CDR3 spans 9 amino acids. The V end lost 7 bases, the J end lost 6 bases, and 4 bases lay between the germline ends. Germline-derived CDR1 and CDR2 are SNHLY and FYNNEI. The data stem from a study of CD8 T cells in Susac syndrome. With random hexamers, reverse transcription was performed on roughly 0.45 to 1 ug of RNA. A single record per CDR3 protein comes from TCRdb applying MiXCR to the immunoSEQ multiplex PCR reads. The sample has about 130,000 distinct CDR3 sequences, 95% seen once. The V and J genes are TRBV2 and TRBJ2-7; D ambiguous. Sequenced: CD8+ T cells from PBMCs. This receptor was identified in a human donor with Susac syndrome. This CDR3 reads CASNSEQYF. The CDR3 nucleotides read TGTGCCAGCAACAGCGAGCAGTACTTC.